This entry concerns a single TCR beta chain. Its target is unknown. These data come from a study of tumor-infiltrating lymphocytes in primary liver carcinoma. Study-wide points: Tumors carried a top-250-clone fraction significantly exceeding that of blood (p = 0.039).

Extraction of RNA together with DNA used roughly 20-33 mg of unsorted bulk tissue. The researchers produced TCR beta cDNA from around 0.5 ug total RNA with a constant-region primer. Researchers made the TCR beta libraries by running three nested multiplex PCR rounds with slightly modified ARM-PCR. TCRdb redid the calling of the multiplex PCR reads with MiXCR, one entry per CDR3 protein. The sample has some 100,000 distinct CDR3 sequences, around two thirds seen once. Sequenced material: liver tumor tissue from sampling region 2. The subset: tumor region T2, inferior pole. The receptor was derived from a woman aged 60-75 years with primary liver carcinoma and hepatitis B virus infection.

This CDR3 is CSARIAGDTQYF. In DNA form, the CDR3 reads TGCAGCGCTAGGATAGCGGGAGATACGCAGTATTTT. The rearrangement uses TRBV29-1 and TRBJ2-3; 7 nucleotides align to TRBD2. The CDR3 covers 12 residues. Per germline, CDR1 SQVTM and CDR2 ANQGSEA. V was clipped by 7 bases and J by 5 bases; unmatched bases: 6.